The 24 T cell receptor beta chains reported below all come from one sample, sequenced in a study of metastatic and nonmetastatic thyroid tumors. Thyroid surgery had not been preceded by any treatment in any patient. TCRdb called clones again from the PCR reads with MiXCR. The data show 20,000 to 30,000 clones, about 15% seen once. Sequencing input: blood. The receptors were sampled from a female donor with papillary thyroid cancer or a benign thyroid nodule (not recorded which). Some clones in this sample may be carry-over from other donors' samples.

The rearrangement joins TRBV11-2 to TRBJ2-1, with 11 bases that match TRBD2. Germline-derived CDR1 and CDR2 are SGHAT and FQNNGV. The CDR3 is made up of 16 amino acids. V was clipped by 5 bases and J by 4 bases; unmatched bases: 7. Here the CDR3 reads CASSHRTSGLYNEQFF. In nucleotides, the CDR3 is TGTGCCAGCAGCCATAGGACTAGCGGGCTATACAATGAGCAGTTCTTC.

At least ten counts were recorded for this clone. CDR3 sequence reads: CASSLARGTSGSRKQFF. CDR3 sequence (DNA): TGTGCCAGCAGCTTAGCGCGCGGGACTAGCGGGAGTAGAAAGCAGTTCTTC. This chain links TRBV7-2 with TRBJ2-1, with TRBD2 identical over 14 bases. Germline V gene data show CDR1 as SGHTA and CDR2 as FQGNSA. The length of the CDR3 is 17 residues. Unmatched junction bases numbered 9, after V lost 0 bases and J lost 11 bases.

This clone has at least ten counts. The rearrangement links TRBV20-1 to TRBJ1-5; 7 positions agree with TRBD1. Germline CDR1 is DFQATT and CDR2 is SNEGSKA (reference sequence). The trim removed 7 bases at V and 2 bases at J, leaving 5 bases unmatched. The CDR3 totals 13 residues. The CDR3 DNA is TGCAGTGTTCTAGACAGGGGCAATCAGCCCCAGCATTTT. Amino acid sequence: CSVLDRGNQPQHF.

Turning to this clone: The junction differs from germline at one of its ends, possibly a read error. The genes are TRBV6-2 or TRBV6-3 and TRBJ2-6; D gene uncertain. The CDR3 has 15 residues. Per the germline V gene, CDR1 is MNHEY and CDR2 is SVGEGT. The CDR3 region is CASGHTLSGSNVLTF. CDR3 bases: TGTGCCAGCGGGCACACCCTCTCTGGGTCCAACGTCCTGACTTTC.

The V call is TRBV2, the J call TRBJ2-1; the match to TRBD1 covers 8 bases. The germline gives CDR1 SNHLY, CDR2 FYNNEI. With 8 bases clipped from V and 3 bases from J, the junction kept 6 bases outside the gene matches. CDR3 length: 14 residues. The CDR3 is CASQPGQDYNEQFF. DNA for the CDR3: TGTGCCAGCCAACCGGGACAGGACTACAATGAGCAGTTCTTC. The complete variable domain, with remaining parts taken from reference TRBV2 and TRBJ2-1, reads EPEVTQTPSHQVTQMGQEVILRCVPISNHLYFYWYRQILGQKVEFLVSFYNNEISEKSEIFDDQFSVERPDGSNFTLKIRSTKLEDSAMYFCASQPGQDYNEQFFGPGTRLTVL.

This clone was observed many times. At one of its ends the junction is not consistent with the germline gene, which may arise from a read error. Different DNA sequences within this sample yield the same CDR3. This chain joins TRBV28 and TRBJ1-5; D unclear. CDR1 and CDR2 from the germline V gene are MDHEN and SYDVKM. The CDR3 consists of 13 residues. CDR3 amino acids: CATLDYSNQPQHF. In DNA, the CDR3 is TGTGCCACACTAGACTATAGCAATCAGCCCCAGCACTTT.

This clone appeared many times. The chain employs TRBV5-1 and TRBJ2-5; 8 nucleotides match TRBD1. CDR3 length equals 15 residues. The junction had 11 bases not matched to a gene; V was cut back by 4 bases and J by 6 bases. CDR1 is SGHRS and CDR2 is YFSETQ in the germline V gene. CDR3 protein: CASSPDRAGGKTQYF. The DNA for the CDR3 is TGCGCCAGCAGCCCGGACAGGGCAGGGGGCAAGACCCAGTACTTC. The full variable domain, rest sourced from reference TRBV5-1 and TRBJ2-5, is KAGVTQTPRYLIKTRGQQVTLSCSPISGHRSVSWYQQTPGQGLQFLFEYFSETQRNKGNFPGRFSGRQFSNSRSEMNVSTLELGDSALYLCASSPDRAGGKTQYFGPGTRLLVL.

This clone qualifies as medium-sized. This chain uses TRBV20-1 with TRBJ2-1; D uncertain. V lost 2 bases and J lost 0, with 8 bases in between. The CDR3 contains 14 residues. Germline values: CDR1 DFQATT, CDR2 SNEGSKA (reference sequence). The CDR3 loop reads CSARKWDSYNEQFF. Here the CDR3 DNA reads TGCAGTGCTAGAAAGTGGGACTCCTACAATGAGCAGTTCTTC.

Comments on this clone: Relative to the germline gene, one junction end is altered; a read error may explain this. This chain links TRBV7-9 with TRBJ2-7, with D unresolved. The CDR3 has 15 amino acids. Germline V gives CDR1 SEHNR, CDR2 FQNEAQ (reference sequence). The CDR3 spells CASSTNPTALAEKYF. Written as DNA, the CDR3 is TGTGCCAGCAGCACTAACCCTACGGCCTTGGCCGAGAAGTACTTC. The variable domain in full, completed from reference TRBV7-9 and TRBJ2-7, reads DTGVSQNPRHKITKRGQNVTFRCDPISEHNRLYWYRQTLGQGPEFLTYFQNEAQLEKSRLLSDRFSAERPKGSFSTLEIQRTEQGDSAMYLCASSTNPTALAEKYFGPGTRLTVT.

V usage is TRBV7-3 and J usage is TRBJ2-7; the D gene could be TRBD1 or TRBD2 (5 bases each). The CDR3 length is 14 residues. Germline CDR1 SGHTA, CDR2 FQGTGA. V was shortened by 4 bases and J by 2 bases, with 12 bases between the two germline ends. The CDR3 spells CASSSIPGPYEQYF. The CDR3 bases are TGTGCCAGCAGCTCAATCCCGGGACCCTACGAGCAGTACTTC.

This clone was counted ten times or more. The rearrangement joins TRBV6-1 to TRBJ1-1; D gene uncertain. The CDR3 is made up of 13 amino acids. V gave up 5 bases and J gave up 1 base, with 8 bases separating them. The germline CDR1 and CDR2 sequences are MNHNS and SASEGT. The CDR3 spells CASSSTENTEAFF. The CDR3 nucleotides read TGTGCCAGCAGTTCAACAGAGAACACTGAAGCTTTCTTT.

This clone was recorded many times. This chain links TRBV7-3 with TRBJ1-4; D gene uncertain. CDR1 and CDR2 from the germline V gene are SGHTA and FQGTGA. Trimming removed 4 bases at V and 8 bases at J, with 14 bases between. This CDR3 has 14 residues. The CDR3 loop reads CASSCRRGREKLFF. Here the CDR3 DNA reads TGTGCCAGCAGCTGTAGACGAGGGAGGGAAAAACTGTTTTTT.

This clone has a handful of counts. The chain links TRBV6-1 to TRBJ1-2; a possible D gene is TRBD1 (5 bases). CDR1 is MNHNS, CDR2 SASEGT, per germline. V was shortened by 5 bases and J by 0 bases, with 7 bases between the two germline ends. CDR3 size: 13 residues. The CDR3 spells CASSPGPNYGYTF. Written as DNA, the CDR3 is TGTGCCAGCAGTCCGGGACCTAACTATGGCTACACCTTC.

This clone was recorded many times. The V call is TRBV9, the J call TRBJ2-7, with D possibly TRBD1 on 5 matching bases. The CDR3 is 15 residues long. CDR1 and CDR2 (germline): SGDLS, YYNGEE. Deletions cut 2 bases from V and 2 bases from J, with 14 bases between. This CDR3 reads CASSVSTDATYEQYF. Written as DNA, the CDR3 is TGTGCCAGCAGCGTTTCGACAGACGCTACCTACGAGCAGTACTTC. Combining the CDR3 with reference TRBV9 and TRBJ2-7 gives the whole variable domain DSGVTQTPKHLITATGQRVTLRCSPRSGDLSVYWYQQSLDQGLQFLIQYYNGEERAKGNILERFSAQQFPDLHSELNLSSLELGDSALYFCASSVSTDATYEQYFGPGTRLTVT.

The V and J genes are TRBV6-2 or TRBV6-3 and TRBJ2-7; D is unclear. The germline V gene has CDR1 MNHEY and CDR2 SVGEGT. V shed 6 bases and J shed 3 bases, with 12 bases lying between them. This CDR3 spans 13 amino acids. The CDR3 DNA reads TGTGCCAGCAGCTACCACGATCGCTACGAGCAGTACTTC. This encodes CASSYHDRYEQYF.

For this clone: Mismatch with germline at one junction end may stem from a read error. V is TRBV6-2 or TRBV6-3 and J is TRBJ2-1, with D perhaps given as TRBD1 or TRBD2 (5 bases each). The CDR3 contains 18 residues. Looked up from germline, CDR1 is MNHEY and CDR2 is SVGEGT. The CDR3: CASSSGQPNVPTYNELFF. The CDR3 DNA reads TGTGCCAGCAGTTCGGGGCAGCCAAACGTCCCCACATACAATGAGCTGTTCTTC.

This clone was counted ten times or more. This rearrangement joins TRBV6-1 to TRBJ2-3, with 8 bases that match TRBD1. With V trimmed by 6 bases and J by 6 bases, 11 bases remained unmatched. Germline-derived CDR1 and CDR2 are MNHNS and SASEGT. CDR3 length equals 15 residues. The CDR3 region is CASRLGTGPLDTQYF. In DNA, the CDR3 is TGTGCCAGCAGGCTAGGGACAGGCCCCTTGGATACGCAGTATTTT.

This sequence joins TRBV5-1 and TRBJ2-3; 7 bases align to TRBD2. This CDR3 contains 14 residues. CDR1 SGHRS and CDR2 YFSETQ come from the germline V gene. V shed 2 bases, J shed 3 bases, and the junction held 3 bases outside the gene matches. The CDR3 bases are TGCGCCAGCAGCTTTACGGGGGGAACAGATACGCAGTATTTT. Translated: CASSFTGGTDTQYF.

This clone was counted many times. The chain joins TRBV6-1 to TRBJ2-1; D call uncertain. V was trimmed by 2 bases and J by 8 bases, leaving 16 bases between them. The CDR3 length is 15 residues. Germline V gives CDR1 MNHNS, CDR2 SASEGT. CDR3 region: CASSEINRLKYEQFF. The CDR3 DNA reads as TGTGCCAGCAGTGAAATCAACAGACTGAAGTATGAGCAGTTCTTC.

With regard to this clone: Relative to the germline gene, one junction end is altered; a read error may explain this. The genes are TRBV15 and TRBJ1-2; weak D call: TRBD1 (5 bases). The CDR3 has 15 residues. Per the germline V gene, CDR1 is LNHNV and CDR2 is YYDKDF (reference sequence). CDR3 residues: CAASDRRQGWDGYTF. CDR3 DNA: TGTGCCGCCAGCGATCGAAGGCAGGGTTGGGATGGCTACACCTTC. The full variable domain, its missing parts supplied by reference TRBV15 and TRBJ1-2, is DAMVIQNPRYQVTQFGKPVTLSCSQTLNHNVMYWYQQKSSQAPKLLFHYYDKDFNNEADTPDNFQSRRPNTSFCFLDIRSPGLGDTAMYLCAASDRRQGWDGYTFGSGTRLTVV.

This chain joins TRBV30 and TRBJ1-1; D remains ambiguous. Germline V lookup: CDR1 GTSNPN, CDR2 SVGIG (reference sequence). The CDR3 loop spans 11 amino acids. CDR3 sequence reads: CTSSASVEAFF. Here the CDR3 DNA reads TGTACCTCGAGTGCCTCCGTTGAAGCTTTCTTT.

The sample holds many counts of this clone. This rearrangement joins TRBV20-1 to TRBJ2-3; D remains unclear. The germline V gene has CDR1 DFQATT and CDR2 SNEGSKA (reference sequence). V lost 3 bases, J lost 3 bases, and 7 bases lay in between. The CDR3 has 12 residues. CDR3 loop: CSASWGTDTQYF. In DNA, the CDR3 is TGCAGTGCTAGTTGGGGTACAGATACGCAGTATTTT.

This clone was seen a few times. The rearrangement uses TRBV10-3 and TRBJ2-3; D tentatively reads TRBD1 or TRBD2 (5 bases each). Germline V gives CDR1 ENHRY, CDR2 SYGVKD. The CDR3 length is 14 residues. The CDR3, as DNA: TGTGCGGTACAGGACGGGAACAGCACAGATACGCAGTATTTT. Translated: CAVQDGNSTDTQYF.

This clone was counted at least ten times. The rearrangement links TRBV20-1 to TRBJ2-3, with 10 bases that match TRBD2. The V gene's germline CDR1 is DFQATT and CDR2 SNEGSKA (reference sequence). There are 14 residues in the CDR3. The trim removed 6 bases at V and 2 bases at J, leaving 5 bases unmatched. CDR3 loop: CSATSGTLTDTQYF. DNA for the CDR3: TGCAGTGCCACTAGCGGGACCCTCACAGATACGCAGTATTTT.